This TCR beta chain was profiled in a study of radiotherapy plus CTLA-4 blockade in lung cancer. V was trimmed by 4 bases and J by 4 bases, leaving 10 bases between them. This CDR3 contains 13 residues. Germline V gene sequence: CDR1 MGHRA, CDR2 YSYEKL. Sequenced by immunoSEQ multiplex PCR; TCRdb stores in-frame clones only, minus some. The sample yields 50,000 to 70,000 clones, 75% to 85% seen once. Source: peripheral blood, taken from a patient treated with radiotherapy plus ipilimumab. This sequence originates from a human donor with non-small cell lung cancer who had a partial response to radiotherapy plus ipilimumab. The rearrangement joins TRBV4-1 to TRBJ1-2; a possible D gene is TRBD1 (5 bases). DNA for the CDR3: TGCGCCAGCAGCCCCTTAGGGGCCTATGGCTACACCTTC. Encoded protein: CASSPLGAYGYTF.